These 18 T cell receptor beta chains were all obtained from the same sample, sequenced in a study of T-cell memory formation after mild COVID-19. TCRdb reprocessed the 5' RACE reads with MiXCR, giving one entry per CDR3 protein. The sample includes around 470,000 distinct CDR3 sequences, 15% to 20% seen only once; the top ten take approximately 8.4%. The sequenced sample was PBMCs or a T cell subset sorted from them (not recorded which). All receptors derive from an adult woman who had mild COVID-19 (a few samples of this study predate the infection). Cell type and time point are not known.

The chain recombines TRBV7-9 with TRBJ1-4; D uncertain. Deletions cut 5 bases from V and 5 bases from J, with 15 bases between. The CDR3 totals 15 residues. From germline, CDR1 is SEHNR and CDR2 FQNEAQ (reference sequence). In nucleotides, the CDR3 is TGTGCCAGCAGCCAGATGAGACGGGGAAATGAAAAACTGTTTTTT. This sequence encodes CASSQMRRGNEKLFF.

The chain employs TRBV27 and TRBJ2-7; no clear D gene. This CDR3 contains 13 residues. V was shortened by 6 bases and J by 2 bases, with 11 bases between the two germline ends. CDR1 and CDR2 from the germline V gene are MNHEY and SMNVEV (reference sequence). The CDR3 here is CASRDGFPYEQYF. The CDR3 DNA is TGTGCCAGCAGGGACGGATTCCCCTACGAGCAGTACTTC.

The chain recombines TRBV30 with TRBJ1-2, with D possibly matching TRBD1 (6 bases). The germline V gene has CDR1 GTSNPN and CDR2 SVGIG (reference sequence). V shed 4 bases and J shed 5 bases, with 14 bases lying between them. The CDR3 runs to 13 residues. The CDR3 nucleotides are TGTGCCTGGAACACACAGGGTCATTATGGCTACACCTTC. Protein product: CAWNTQGHYGYTF.

This rearrangement joins TRBV3-1 to TRBJ2-1; 14 nucleotides match TRBD2. The CDR3 is made up of 17 amino acids. Trimming removed 4 bases from V and 5 bases from J; junction bases left unmatched: 7. Looked up from germline, CDR1 is LGHDT and CDR2 is YNNKEL (reference sequence). The CDR3 DNA reads as TGTGCCAGCAGCCCTGGGACTAGCGGGAGTCTGAACAATGAGCAGTTCTTC. Translated, it gives CASSPGTSGSLNNEQFF.

This rearrangement joins TRBV29-1 to TRBJ2-2; a weak D match, TRBD1 (6 bases). CDR3 length: 12 residues. Germline CDR1 and CDR2: SQVTM and ANQGSEA. The CDR3 loop is CQGRSNTGELFF. CDR3 bases: TGCCAGGGGCGGTCGAACACCGGGGAGCTGTTTTTT.

This clonotype has more than one count but fewer than ten. This chain joins TRBV7-6 and TRBJ2-5; a possible D gene is TRBD2 (5 bases). Trimming removed 5 bases from V and 5 bases from J, with 15 bases in between. The length of the CDR3 is 14 residues. Looked up from germline, CDR1 is SGHVS and CDR2 is FNYEAQ. CDR3 sequence: CASSPVGSGETQYF. The CDR3, as DNA: TGTGCCAGCAGCCCAGTAGGGTCGGGGGAGACCCAGTACTTC.

This clonotype was detected a few times. The rearrangement joins TRBV27 to TRBJ2-3; D unresolved. The CDR3 consists of 16 residues. Germline CDR1 MNHEY, CDR2 SMNVEV (reference sequence). V lost 6 bases and J lost 0, with 16 bases in between. As DNA, the CDR3 is TGTGCCAGCAGCCCCCTCTCGGGCGCTAGCACAGATACGCAGTATTTT. Its protein product is CASSPLSGASTDTQYF.

This sequence joins TRBV4-1 and TRBJ2-1, with 8 nucleotides matching TRBD2. This CDR3 comprises 16 residues. Unmatched junction bases numbered 7, after V lost 4 bases and J lost 2 bases. Per germline, CDR1 MGHRA and CDR2 YSYEKL. The CDR3 is CASSPTLADTYNEQFF. In DNA form, the CDR3 reads TGCGCCAGCAGCCCGACACTAGCGGATACCTACAATGAGCAGTTCTTC.

This clonotype was found a few times. This chain links TRBV5-1 with TRBJ2-3; D may be TRBD2 (6 bases). This CDR3 has 16 amino acids. Between the trimmed V and J ends, which lost 4 bases and 2 bases, there was a span of 17 bases. CDR1 and CDR2 from the germline V gene are SGHRS and YFSETQ. CDR3 loop: CASSPGTSLYTDTQYF. The CDR3 nucleotides are TGCGCCAGCAGCCCCGGGACTTCCCTATACACAGATACGCAGTATTTT.

The rearrangement uses TRBV5-5 and TRBJ2-7; TRBD1 matches 11 bases. The CDR3 spans 15 residues. Germline V gives CDR1 SGHKS, CDR2 YYEKEE (reference sequence). The V segment lost 5 bases and the J segment 4 bases; nucleotides outside the gene matches: 8. CDR3 nucleotides: TGTGCCAGCAGACCCGGGACAGGGGGATGGTACGAGCAGTACTTC. Translating gives CASRPGTGGWYEQYF.

The chain recombines TRBV11-1 with TRBJ2-7; TRBD1 matches 7 bases. This CDR3 is 15 amino acids long. The germline V gene has CDR1 SGHAT and CDR2 FQDESV (reference sequence). V was clipped by 3 bases and J by 2 bases; unmatched bases: 7. In DNA form, the CDR3 reads TGTGCCAGCAGCTTGTCGACAGGGAGCACCTACGAGCAGTACTTC. It encodes CASSLSTGSTYEQYF.

The rearrangement joins TRBV11-2 to TRBJ2-7; perhaps TRBD2 as D (5 bases). This CDR3 region has 14 residues. V lost 10 bases to trimming and J lost 1 base, with 17 bases between them. From germline, CDR1 is SGHAT and CDR2 FQNNGV. CDR3 sequence (DNA): TGTGCCACCTACTGTCCAGGAGGATCCTACGAGCAGTACTTC. It codes for CATYCPGGSYEQYF.

The chain carries TRBV14 and TRBJ2-7, with 9 bases fitting TRBD2. There are 16 residues in the CDR3. The germline gives CDR1 SGHDN, CDR2 FVKESK. Trimming at V came to 2 bases and at J to 5 bases, leaving 10 bases not matched to a gene. The CDR3: CASSQRGAGGPHEQYF. DNA of the CDR3: TGTGCCAGCAGCCAACGGGGGGCGGGAGGGCCCCACGAGCAGTACTTC.

The chain recombines TRBV29-1 with TRBJ2-1; D may be TRBD1 (5 bases). V dropped 6 bases and J dropped 3 bases, with 18 bases sitting between them. The CDR3 length is 15 residues. Germline-derived CDR1 and CDR2 are SQVTM and ANQGSEA. The CDR3 region has the DNA TGCAGCGTACGTCAGAACAGGTACTTCTACAATGAGCAGTTCTTC. As protein: CSVRQNRYFYNEQFF.

The V and J genes are TRBV4-1 and TRBJ1-2; unclear D gene. Per germline, CDR1 MGHRA and CDR2 YSYEKL. The CDR3 is made up of 13 amino acids. The V gene lost 0 bases and the J gene lost 2 bases, with 4 bases spanning the gap. CDR3 amino acids: CASSQDNNYGYTF. As DNA, the CDR3 is TGCGCCAGCAGCCAAGATAACAACTATGGCTACACCTTC.

This clonotype has a handful of counts. The chain has TRBV25-1 and TRBJ2-5; D not certain. CDR1 and CDR2 from the germline V gene are MGHDK and SYGVNS. Trimming left V 1 base short and J 5 bases short, with 8 bases between. This CDR3 is 13 amino acids long. In DNA, the CDR3 is TGTGCCAGCAGTGAATTTGACGCGGAGACCCAGTACTTC. Its protein is CASSEFDAETQYF.

This clonotype was detected ten times or more. V and J are TRBV28 and TRBJ2-7; TRBD2 aligns across 10 bases. From germline, CDR1 is MDHEN and CDR2 SYDVKM. Losses at the gene ends were 6 bases for V and 4 bases for J; bases not matched to a gene: 12. The CDR3 covers 16 residues. The CDR3 reads CASSQIKREGLYEQYF. The CDR3 region has the DNA TGTGCCAGCAGCCAAATCAAGCGGGAGGGCCTTTACGAGCAGTACTTC.

This clonotype was detected a few times. This chain uses TRBV5-1 with TRBJ1-1; TRBD1 agrees at 8 bases. The J segment lost 0 bases and the V segment lost 4 bases, leaving 11 bases of the junction unmatched. Germline CDR1 reads SGHRS; CDR2 reads YFSETQ. The CDR3 sequence is 17 residues long. As DNA, the CDR3 is TGCGCCAGCAGCCCCTGGACAGGGAGGGCAGTGAACACTGAAGCTTTCTTT. Amino acids: CASSPWTGRAVNTEAFF.